One and the same sample provided the 28 T cell receptor beta chains below, sequenced in a study of cytomegalovirus exposure and HLA in healthy donors. PCR amplification relied on 60 Vbeta primers (plus 13 Jbeta primers). Clones were sequenced by immunoSEQ multiplex PCR, and TCRdb holds only the in-frame ones, with some missing. The sample table includes around 210,000 clones. Sequenced: PBMCs. Receptors originate from a girl aged 2 to 10 in good health and CMV-seropositive.

CDR3 residues: CASSPRDRDVLHF. CDR3 nucleotide sequence: TGTGCCAGCTCACCCCGGGACAGGGATGTCCTCCACTTT. This rearrangement joins TRBV18 to TRBJ1-6; the match to TRBD1 covers 9 bases. Germline loops: CDR1 KGHSH, CDR2 LQKENI. V trimming: 3 bases; J trimming: 15 bases; junction bases outside the gene matches: 6. The CDR3 is 13 residues long.

The CDR3, as DNA: TGTGCCAGCAGCTTAGCAACAGGCACCGGGGAGCTGTTTTTT. Its translation is CASSLATGTGELFF. The rearrangement joins TRBV7-2 to TRBJ2-2, with D maybe TRBD1 (5 bases). The CDR3 is 14 residues long. CDR1 is SGHTA and CDR2 is FQGNSA in the germline V gene. V was clipped by 0 bases and J by 4 bases, with 6 bases between them.

The chain uses TRBV7-3 and TRBJ2-3; TRBD1 matches at 7 bases. Trimming removed 4 bases from V and 4 bases from J; junction bases left unmatched: 8. The germline V gene encodes CDR1 SGHTA and CDR2 FQGTGA. The CDR3 sequence is 15 residues long. The CDR3 DNA reads as TGTGCCAGCAGCTCGATTTACGGGACAGCAGATACGCAGTATTTT. It translates to CASSSIYGTADTQYF.

The V call is TRBV5-4, the J call TRBJ2-1; 7 nucleotides match TRBD1. Germline trimming cut 2 bases from V and 0 bases from J; bases unmatched to any gene: 11. CDR1 and CDR2 from the germline V gene are SGHNT and YYREEE (reference sequence). This CDR3 has 18 amino acids. The CDR3 nucleotides read TGTGCCAGCAGCTTAAGAGGACTGACAGGGAGCTCCTACAATGAGCAGTTCTTC. Its translation: CASSLRGLTGSSYNEQFF.

The chain combines TRBV18 with TRBJ2-7; D is uncertain. CDR1 KGHSH and CDR2 LQKENI come from the germline V gene. The CDR3 runs to 13 residues. Trimming took 0 bases from V and 1 from J, leaving 4 bases between them. As DNA, the CDR3 is TGTGCCAGCTCACCACCCAGTTCCTACGAGCAGTACTTC. This sequence encodes CASSPPSSYEQYF.

A note on this clone: The junction departs from the called germline gene at one end, perhaps through a read error. The chain recombines TRBV29-1 with TRBJ2-7, with D perhaps matching TRBD2 (5 bases). The CDR3 is 13 amino acids. Germline assignment: CDR1 SQVTM and CDR2 ANQGSEA. The CDR3 loop reads CGVEGGSSYEQYF. The CDR3 DNA follows: TGCGGCGTTGAAGGCGGGTCCTCCTACGAGCAGTACTTC.

The chain has TRBV28 and TRBJ2-3; 9 bases are a match to TRBD2. Germline V lookup: CDR1 MDHEN, CDR2 SYDVKM. The J segment lost 2 bases and the V segment lost 6 bases, leaving 3 bases of the junction unmatched. CDR3 length equals 14 residues. The CDR3 DNA reads as TGTGCCAGCAGCCTAGCGGGGATCACAGATACGCAGTATTTT. Residues: CASSLAGITDTQYF.

This sequence joins TRBV18 and TRBJ2-7, with unresolved D. V lost 0 bases and J 3 bases, leaving 9 bases between the germline ends. This CDR3 comprises 14 residues. In germline, CDR1 is KGHSH, CDR2 LQKENI. The CDR3 sequence is CASSPPSSGYEQYF. Here the CDR3 DNA reads TGTGCCAGCTCACCACCATCGAGTGGCTACGAGCAGTACTTC.

This chain uses TRBV7-2 with TRBJ2-7; perhaps TRBD2 as D (5 bases). Trimming removed 5 bases at V and 2 bases at J, with 10 bases between. Per germline, CDR1 SGHTA and CDR2 FQGNSA. The CDR3 totals 13 residues. The CDR3 DNA reads as TGTGCCAGCAGCGTCCGGGGAGCCTACGAGCAGTACTTC. Residues: CASSVRGAYEQYF. Together with reference TRBV7-2 and TRBJ2-7, the CDR3 gives the full variable domain: GAGVSQSPSNKVTEKGKDVELRCDPISGHTALYWYRQSLGQGLEFLIYFQGNSAPDKSGLPSDRFSAERTGGSVSTLTIQRTQQEDSAVYLCASSVRGAYEQYFGPGTRLTVT.

The chain has TRBV5-1 and TRBJ2-2; 10 bases map to TRBD1. The CDR3 is 20 residues long. Unmatched junction bases numbered 20, after V lost 4 bases and J lost 5 bases. In germline, CDR1 is SGHRS, CDR2 YFSETQ. The CDR3 DNA sequence: TGCGCCAGCAGCGCGCCCGGGACAGGGGTTTTGAGGGAGCTAACCGGGGAGCTGTTTTTT. Translated: CASSAPGTGVLRELTGELFF. The full variable domain, its missing parts supplied by reference TRBV5-1 and TRBJ2-2, is KAGVTQTPRYLIKTRGQQVTLSCSPISGHRSVSWYQQTPGQGLQFLFEYFSETQRNKGNFPGRFSGRQFSNSRSEMNVSTLELGDSALYLCASSAPGTGVLRELTGELFFGEGSRLTVL.

This rearrangement joins TRBV28 to TRBJ2-7; 10 bases are shared with TRBD2. Trimming at V came to 6 bases and at J to 3 bases, leaving 5 bases not matched to a gene. The CDR3 runs 14 residues. The germline gives CDR1 MDHEN, CDR2 SYDVKM. CDR3 in DNA: TGTGCCAGCAGACTAGCGGGGCTCAACTACGAGCAGTACTTC. Translating it yields CASRLAGLNYEQYF.

The chain carries TRBV28 and TRBJ2-1, with TRBD2 identical over 14 bases. The germline gives CDR1 MDHEN, CDR2 SYDVKM. The CDR3 sequence is 16 residues long. Trimming cost V 5 bases and J 8 bases; bases outside gene matches: 8. The CDR3 region is CASSPGTSGSTDEQFF. CDR3 nucleotide sequence: TGTGCCAGCAGTCCTGGGACTAGCGGGAGTACCGATGAGCAGTTCTTC. The full variable domain, completed using reference TRBV28 and TRBJ2-1, is DVKVTQSSRYLVKRTGEKVFLECVQDMDHENMFWYRQDPGLGLRLIYFSYDVKMKEKGDIPEGYSVSREKKERFSLILESASTNQTSMYLCASSPGTSGSTDEQFFGPGTRLTVL.

This rearrangement joins TRBV27 to TRBJ2-7, with 11 bases lining up with TRBD1. CDR3 length equals 13 residues. Germline V gene data show CDR1 as MNHEY and CDR2 as SMNVEV (reference sequence). V lost 8 bases to trimming and J lost 6 bases; unmatched junction nucleotides: 6. The chain's CDR3 is CASSGTGGIEQYF. The CDR3 DNA reads as TGTGCCAGCTCCGGGACAGGGGGGATCGAGCAGTACTTC.

V usage is TRBV5-4 and J usage is TRBJ1-2; perhaps TRBD1 as D (5 bases). Germline CDR1 SGHNT, CDR2 YYREEE (reference sequence). V was trimmed by 1 base and J by 4 bases, leaving 8 bases between them. The CDR3 totals 13 residues. The DNA of the CDR3 is TGTGCCAGCAGCTTGAGGGGCGCCTATGGCTACACCTTC. Translated, it gives CASSLRGAYGYTF.

The chain links TRBV4-2 to TRBJ2-7; tentative D call: TRBD2 (6 bases). Germline CDR1 and CDR2: LGHNA and YNFKEQ. Trimming took off 0 bases at V and 4 bases at J, with 19 bases between the two ends. The CDR3 is 17 amino acids. The CDR3: CASSQDSTGVPPYEQYF. CDR3 DNA: TGTGCCAGCAGCCAAGATAGCACGGGAGTGCCCCCTTACGAGCAGTACTTC.

The genes are TRBV28 and TRBJ2-3; 13 nucleotides agree with TRBD2. J lost 3 bases, V lost 8 bases, and 8 bases had no gene match. CDR1 MDHEN and CDR2 SYDVKM come from the germline V gene. This CDR3 has 16 amino acids. The DNA of the CDR3 is TGTGCCAGCGCCCCGGCACTAGCGGGAGGGACAGATACGCAGTATTTT. Its translation is CASAPALAGGTDTQYF. Filled out from reference TRBV28 and TRBJ2-3, the complete variable domain reads DVKVTQSSRYLVKRTGEKVFLECVQDMDHENMFWYRQDPGLGLRLIYFSYDVKMKEKGDIPEGYSVSREKKERFSLILESASTNQTSMYLCASAPALAGGTDTQYFGPGTRLTVL.

The V and J genes are TRBV29-1 and TRBJ2-1, with 9 bases that match TRBD1. CDR3 size: 14 residues. V lost 5 bases, J lost 5 bases, and 7 bases stayed unmatched. Germline V lookup: CDR1 SQVTM, CDR2 ANQGSEA. The CDR3 loop is CSVKPGTGNNEQFF. CDR3 nucleotide sequence: TGCAGCGTTAAACCCGGGACAGGGAACAATGAGCAGTTCTTC.

The CDR3 spells CASSLSALLAGGHNEQFF. CDR3 DNA: TGTGCCAGCAGCTTAAGCGCCCTACTAGCGGGAGGCCACAATGAGCAGTTCTTC. The chain couples TRBV11-2 to TRBJ2-1, with 12 nucleotides matching TRBD2. This CDR3 is 18 amino acids long. Trimming cost V 2 bases and J 5 bases; bases outside gene matches: 10. Germline values: CDR1 SGHAT, CDR2 FQNNGV.

The gene calls are TRBV6-1 and TRBJ2-5; D is possibly TRBD2 (5 bases). The CDR3 runs 12 residues. V was shortened by 2 bases and J by 9 bases, with 10 bases between the two germline ends. Germline V gives CDR1 MNHNS, CDR2 SASEGT. This CDR3 is CASSESQEAQYF. CDR3 sequence (DNA): TGTGCCAGCAGTGAATCCCAGGAGGCCCAGTACTTC.

The chain carries TRBV7-2 and TRBJ2-3, with D possibly matching TRBD1 (6 bases). This CDR3 is built from 13 residues. Germline CDR1 and CDR2: SGHTA and FQGNSA. The germline V and J ends were trimmed by 5 bases and 12 bases, with 18 bases remaining between them. In nucleotides, the CDR3 is TGTGCCAGCAGCCCAGGGGTTGGGTATTCTCAGTATTTT. Translating gives CASSPGVGYSQYF.

About this clone: A read error may account for a junction end that differs from germline. The V gene is TRBV7-7, the J gene TRBJ2-1, with 10 bases aligning to TRBD2. Germline V CDR1 and CDR2: SSHAT, FNYEAQ (reference sequence). CDR3 size: 16 residues. Here the CDR3 DNA reads TGTGCTAGCAGCCCAACCGTAGCGGGAGGTCGCGATGAGCAGTTCTTC. It codes for CASSPTVAGGRDEQFF.

CDR3 in DNA: TGTGCCAGCAGCCCCTTAGCGGGGTTAACCAAATACGAGCAGTACTTC. It translates to CASSPLAGLTKYEQYF. The chain is built from TRBV28 and TRBJ2-7; 8 nucleotides agree with TRBD2. Trimming cost V 6 bases and J 4 bases; bases outside gene matches: 14. The CDR3 contains 16 residues. Germline-derived CDR1 and CDR2 are MDHEN and SYDVKM.

The rearrangement links TRBV6-1 to TRBJ2-5; 11 nucleotides line up with TRBD2. The DNA matches TRBJ2-7 better at its end, which makes the J call doubtful. CDR1 is MNHNS, CDR2 SASEGT, per germline. The CDR3 consists of 15 residues. CDR3 sequence (DNA): TGTGCCAGCAGTAAAACTAGCGGGAGAATCTACGAGCAGTACTTC. Translation gives CASSKTSGRIYEQYF.

The chain carries TRBV7-8 and TRBJ1-2, with 9 bases fitting TRBD1. CDR3 length equals 14 residues. The J segment lost 8 bases and the V segment lost 5 bases, leaving 9 bases of the junction unmatched. Germline CDR1 is SGHVS and CDR2 is FQNEAQ. The CDR3 protein is CASSRRTGVGGYTF. The CDR3 DNA reads as TGTGCCAGCAGCCGTCGGACAGGGGTTGGAGGCTACACCTTC.

The genes are TRBV25-1 and TRBJ1-1, with D uncertain. This CDR3 spans 12 amino acids. CDR1 and CDR2 (germline): MGHDK, SYGVNS. Trimming took off 2 bases at V and 10 bases at J, with 11 bases between the two ends. The CDR3 loop reads CASSEDRGTAFF. The CDR3 DNA is TGTGCCAGCAGTGAAGATCGGGGTACAGCTTTCTTT.

The chain employs TRBV28 and TRBJ2-1, with 7 nucleotides matching TRBD2. With V trimmed by 3 bases and J by 7 bases, 24 bases remained unmatched. CDR3 length equals 20 residues. The germline V gene has CDR1 MDHEN and CDR2 SYDVKM. In DNA form, the CDR3 reads TGTGCCAGCAGTTTCTCAGTTTGGGCCCTAGCGGCCCGTCGGACAAATGAGCAGTTCTTC. Residues: CASSFSVWALAARRTNEQFF.

This chain links TRBV27 with TRBJ2-7; D is ambiguous. Germline lookup yields CDR1 MNHEY and CDR2 SMNVEV (reference sequence). V gave up 0 bases and J gave up 6 bases, with 9 bases separating them. This CDR3 contains 13 residues. The CDR3 sequence: CASSLSVRSEQYF. CDR3 coding DNA: TGTGCCAGCAGTTTATCGGTCCGCAGCGAGCAGTACTTC.

V is TRBV5-1 and J is TRBJ2-5; D remains ambiguous. CDR1 and CDR2 from the germline V gene are SGHRS and YFSETQ. With 0 bases removed from V and 7 bases from J, the gap between germline ends came to 7 bases. This CDR3 region has 12 residues. CDR3 in amino acids: CASSLVPGTQYF. As DNA, the CDR3 is TGCGCCAGCAGCTTGGTACCCGGGACCCAGTACTTC.